This T cell receptor (beta chain) comes out of a study of cytomegalovirus exposure and HLA in healthy donors. General study results and limits: The tendency of first-cohort TCR clusters to co-occur in the roughly 120 validation repertoires was the finding of a later analysis. The classifier was said to identify cytomegalovirus status with high specificity and sensitivity. In vitro testing confirmed a few CMV-associated chains as specific for CMV antigens.

The assay was immunoSEQ multiplex PCR, and TCRdb's table has in-frame clones only and misses some. This table holds around 250,000 clones, around 90% found once. This clone showed up just once. Its specificity is not known. Looked up from germline, CDR1 is LGHNA and CDR2 is YNFKEQ. After removal of 4 bases from V and 4 bases from J, the junction contained 7 bases not matched to a gene. The CDR3 is 15 amino acids. The clonotype comes from a woman aged 25-40 years in good health and CMV-seronegative. This chain connects TRBV4-2 to TRBJ1-2, with 9 bases fitting TRBD1. Sequencing was performed on PBMCs. The CDR3 DNA reads TGTGCCAGCAGCCCTTCGACAGGGGGGAGCTATGGCTACACCTTC. Translating gives CASSPSTGGSYGYTF.